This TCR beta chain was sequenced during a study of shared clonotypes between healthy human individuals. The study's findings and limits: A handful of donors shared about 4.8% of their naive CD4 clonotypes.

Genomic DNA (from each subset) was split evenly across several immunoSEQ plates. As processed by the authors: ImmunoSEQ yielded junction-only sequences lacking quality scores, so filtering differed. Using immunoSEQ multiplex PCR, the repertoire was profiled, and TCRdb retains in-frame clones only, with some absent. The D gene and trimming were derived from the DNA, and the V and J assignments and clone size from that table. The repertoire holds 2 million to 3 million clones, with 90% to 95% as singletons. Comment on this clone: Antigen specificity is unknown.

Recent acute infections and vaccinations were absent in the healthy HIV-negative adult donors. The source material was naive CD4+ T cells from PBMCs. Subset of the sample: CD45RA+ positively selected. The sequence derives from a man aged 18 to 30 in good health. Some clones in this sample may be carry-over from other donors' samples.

The CDR3 here is CASSPGGPRPYEQYF. CDR3 in DNA: TGTGCCAGCAGCCCTGGGGGGCCCAGGCCCTACGAGCAGTACTTC. V usage is TRBV11-1 and J usage is TRBJ2-7; possibly TRBD1 or TRBD2 for D (6 bases each). Trimming removed 5 bases from V and 2 bases from J, with 16 bases in between. Germline V lookup: CDR1 SGHAT, CDR2 FQDESV (reference sequence). This CDR3 has 15 residues.